The clone carrying this T cell receptor (beta chain) was seen a single time. Its antigen is unknown. Original analysis: It was from CDR3 differences across clinicopathological groups that a distant-metastasis classifier for papillary thyroid cancer was built. MiXCR was used by TCRdb to re-call the PCR reads. The V and J calls reflect TCRdb's pipeline rather than the authors' work. This sample has around 30,000 clones, with about an eighth found just once. These data belong to a study of metastatic and nonmetastatic thyroid tumors. Turning to the study itself: It was across blood and tumor or nodule tissue from malignant and benign thyroid patients that repertoires were compared. General study results and limits: It was reportedly found that TCR beta diversity was significantly higher in malignant thyroid tumors than in benign nodules, a difference seen in both blood and tumor samples.

The V gene's germline CDR1 is SGHRS and CDR2 YFSETQ. The CDR3 extends over 14 amino acids. The V gene lost 2 bases and the J gene lost 4 bases, with 13 bases spanning the gap. Patients were all untreated before their thyroid surgery. The sequenced sample consisted of blood. The chain combines TRBV5-1 with TRBJ2-7; D possibly corresponds to TRBD2 (6 bases). This receptor was identified in a female donor with papillary thyroid cancer or a benign thyroid nodule (not recorded which). Some clones in this sample may be carry-over from other donors' samples. The CDR3 DNA follows: TGCGCCAGCAGCTTTTGGGCTAGCGCTTACGAGCAGTACTTC. Protein product: CASSFWASAYEQYF. Together with reference TRBV5-1 and TRBJ2-7, the CDR3 gives the full variable domain: KAGVTQTPRYLIKTRGQQVTLSCSPISGHRSVSWYQQTPGQGLQFLFEYFSETQRNKGNFPGRFSGRQFSNSRSEMNVSTLELGDSALYLCASSFWASAYEQYFGPGTRLTVT.